This T cell receptor (beta chain) was sequenced for a study of shared clonotypes between healthy human individuals. In the case of this clone: Its antigen is not identified.

Findings and caveats of the study: Sequencing depth was expected to influence donor clonotype sharing. When compared with the clonotypes that were shared by all four sorted-subset donors, the non-shared clonotypes turned out to have lower generation probabilities. Rarefaction exposed incomplete sorted-subset sequencing despite large depth.

V lost 2 bases and J lost 0, with 10 bases in between. The length of the CDR3 is 15 residues. Germline V gene data show CDR1 as KGHSH and CDR2 as LQKENI. Repertoires were generated with immunoSEQ multiplex PCR, while TCRdb's copy carries only in-frame clones and drops some. Here the sample spans 1.4 million or so clones, approximately 98.5% being singletons. This TCR was sampled from a young man in good health. Material: naive CD4+ T cells sorted from blood. Subset noted: CD45RA+ positively selected. This sequence joins TRBV18 and TRBJ1-1; the D is unclear. For the CDR3, the DNA is TGTGCCAGCTCACCAACGCAGAAGATGAACACTGAAGCTTTCTTT. Encoded protein: CASSPTQKMNTEAFF.